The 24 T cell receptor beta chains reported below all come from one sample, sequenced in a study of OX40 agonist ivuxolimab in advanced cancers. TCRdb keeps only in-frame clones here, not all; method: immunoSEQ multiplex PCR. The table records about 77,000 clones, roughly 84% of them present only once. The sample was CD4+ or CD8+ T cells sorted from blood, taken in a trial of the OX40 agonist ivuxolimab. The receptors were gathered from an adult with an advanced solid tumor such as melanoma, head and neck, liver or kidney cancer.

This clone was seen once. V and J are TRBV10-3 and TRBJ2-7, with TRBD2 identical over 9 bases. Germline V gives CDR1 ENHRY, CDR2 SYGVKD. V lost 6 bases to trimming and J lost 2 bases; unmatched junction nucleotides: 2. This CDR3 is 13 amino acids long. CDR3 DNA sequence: TGTGCCATCAGCGTAGCGGGGGCCTACGAGCAGTACTTC. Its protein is CAISVAGAYEQYF.

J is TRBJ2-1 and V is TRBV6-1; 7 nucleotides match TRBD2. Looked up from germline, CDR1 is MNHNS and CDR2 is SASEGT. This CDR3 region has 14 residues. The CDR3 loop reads CALGEGLFNNEQFF. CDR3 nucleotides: TGTGCGTTAGGAGAGGGACTATTTAACAATGAGCAGTTCTTC.

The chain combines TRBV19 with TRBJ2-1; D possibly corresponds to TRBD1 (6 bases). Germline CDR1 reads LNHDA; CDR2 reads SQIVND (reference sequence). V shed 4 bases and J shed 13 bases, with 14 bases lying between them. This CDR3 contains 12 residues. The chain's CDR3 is CASSRDRNFQFF. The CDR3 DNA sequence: TGTGCCAGTAGTAGAGACAGGAATTTTCAGTTCTTC.

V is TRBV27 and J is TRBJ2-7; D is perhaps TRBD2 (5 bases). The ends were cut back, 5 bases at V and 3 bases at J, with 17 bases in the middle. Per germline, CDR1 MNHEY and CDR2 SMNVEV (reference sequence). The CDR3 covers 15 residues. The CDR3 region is CASSLTPRDSYEQYF. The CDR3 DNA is TGTGCCAGCAGTCTGACCCCCCGGGATAGCTACGAGCAGTACTTC.

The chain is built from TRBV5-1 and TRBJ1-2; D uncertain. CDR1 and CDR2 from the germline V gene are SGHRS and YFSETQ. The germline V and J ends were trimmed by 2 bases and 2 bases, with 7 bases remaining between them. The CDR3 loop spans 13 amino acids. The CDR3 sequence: CASSFDGNYGYTF. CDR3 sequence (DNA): TGCGCCAGCAGCTTCGATGGAAACTATGGCTACACCTTC.

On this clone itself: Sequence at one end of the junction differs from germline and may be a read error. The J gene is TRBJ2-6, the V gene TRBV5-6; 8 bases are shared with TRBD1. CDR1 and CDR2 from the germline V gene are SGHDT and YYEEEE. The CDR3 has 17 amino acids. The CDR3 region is CASNLDRDFSGANVLTF. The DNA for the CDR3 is TGTGCCAGCAACTTGGACAGGGACTTCTCTGGGGCCAACGTCCTGACTTTC.

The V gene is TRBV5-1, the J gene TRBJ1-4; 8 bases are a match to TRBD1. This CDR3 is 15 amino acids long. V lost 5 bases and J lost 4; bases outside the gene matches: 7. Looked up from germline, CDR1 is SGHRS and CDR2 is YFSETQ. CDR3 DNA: TGCGCCAGCAGTTTGCGGACAGGGTATAATGAAAAACTGTTTTTT. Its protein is CASSLRTGYNEKLFF.

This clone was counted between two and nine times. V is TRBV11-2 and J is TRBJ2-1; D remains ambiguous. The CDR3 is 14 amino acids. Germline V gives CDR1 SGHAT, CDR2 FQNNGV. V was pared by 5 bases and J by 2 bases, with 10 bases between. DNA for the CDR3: TGTGCCAGCAGCCAAGCCGACGCCTACAATGAGCAGTTCTTC. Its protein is CASSQADAYNEQFF.

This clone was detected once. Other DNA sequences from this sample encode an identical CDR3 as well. CDR3 bases: TGTGCCAGTAGGGTAAGCAATCAGCCCCAGCATTTT. Translating gives CASRVSNQPQHF. The chain couples TRBV28 to TRBJ1-5; D uncertain. This CDR3 has 12 residues. The V gene's germline CDR1 is MDHEN and CDR2 SYDVKM. Trimming cost V 9 bases and J 1 base, with 7 bases left between them.

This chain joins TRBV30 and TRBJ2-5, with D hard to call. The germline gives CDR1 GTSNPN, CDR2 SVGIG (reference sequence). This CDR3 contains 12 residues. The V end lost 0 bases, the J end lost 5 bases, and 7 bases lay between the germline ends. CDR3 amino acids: CAWSVDGETQYF. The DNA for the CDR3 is TGTGCCTGGAGTGTTGATGGGGAGACCCAGTACTTC. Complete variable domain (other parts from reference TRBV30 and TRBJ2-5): SQTIHQWPATLVQPVGSPLSLECTVEGTSNPNLYWYRQAAGRGLQLLFYSVGIGQISSEVPQNLSASRPQDRQFILSSKKLLLSDSGFYLCAWSVDGETQYFGPGTRLLVL.

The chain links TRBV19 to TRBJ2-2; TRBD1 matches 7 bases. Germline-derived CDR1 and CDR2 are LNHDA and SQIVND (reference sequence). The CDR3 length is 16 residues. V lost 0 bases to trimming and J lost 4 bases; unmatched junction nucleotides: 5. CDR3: CASSIDRAGGTGELFF. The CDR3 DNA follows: TGTGCCAGTAGTATAGATCGTGCAGGGGGCACCGGGGAGCTGTTTTTT.

The CDR3 protein is CASRFKASGANVLTF. Written as DNA, the CDR3 is TGTGCCAGCAGGTTTAAGGCCTCTGGGGCCAACGTCCTGACTTTC. V gene TRBV5-6 combines with J gene TRBJ2-6; no firm D call. The CDR3 has 15 residues. Trimming cost V 5 bases and J 0 bases, with 9 bases left between them. Germline V CDR1 and CDR2: SGHDT, YYEEEE.

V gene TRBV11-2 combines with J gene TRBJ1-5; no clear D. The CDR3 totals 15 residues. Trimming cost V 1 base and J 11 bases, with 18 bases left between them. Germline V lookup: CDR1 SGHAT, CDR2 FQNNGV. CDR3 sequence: CASSLVGVRSKAQHF. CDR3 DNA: TGTGCCAGCAGCTTAGTAGGAGTTAGGAGTAAGGCCCAGCATTTT.

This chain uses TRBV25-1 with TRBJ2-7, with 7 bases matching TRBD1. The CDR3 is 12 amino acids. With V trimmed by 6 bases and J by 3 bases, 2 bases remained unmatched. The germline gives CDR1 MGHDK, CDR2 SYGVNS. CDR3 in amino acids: CASRQGFYEQYF. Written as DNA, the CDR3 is TGTGCCAGCAGACAGGGGTTCTACGAGCAGTACTTC.

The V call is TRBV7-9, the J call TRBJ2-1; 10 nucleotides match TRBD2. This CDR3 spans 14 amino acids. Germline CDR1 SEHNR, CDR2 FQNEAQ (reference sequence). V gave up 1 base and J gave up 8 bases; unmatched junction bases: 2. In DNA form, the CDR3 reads TGTGCCAGCAGCTTAGTGCTAGCGGGAGATGAGCAGTTCTTC. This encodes CASSLVLAGDEQFF.

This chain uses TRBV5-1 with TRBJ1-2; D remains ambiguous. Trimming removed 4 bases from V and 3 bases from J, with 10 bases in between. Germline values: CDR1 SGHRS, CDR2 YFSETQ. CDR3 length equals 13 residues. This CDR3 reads CASSPGGDYGYTF. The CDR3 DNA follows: TGCGCCAGCAGCCCGGGAGGAGACTATGGCTACACCTTC.

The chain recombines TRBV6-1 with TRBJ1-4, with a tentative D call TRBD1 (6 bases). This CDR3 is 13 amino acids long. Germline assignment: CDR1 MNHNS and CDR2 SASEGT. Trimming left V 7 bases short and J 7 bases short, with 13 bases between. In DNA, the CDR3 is TGTGCCAGCAAAGGACAGTGGGGTGAAAAACTGTTTTTT. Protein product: CASKGQWGEKLFF.

CDR3 coding DNA: TGTGCCAGCAGCTTTGGGAGCGGCAACACAGATACGCAGTATTTT. Translation: CASSFGSGNTDTQYF. The chain links TRBV7-3 to TRBJ2-3; D possibly corresponds to TRBD2 (5 bases). The germline V gene encodes CDR1 SGHTA and CDR2 FQGTGA. The CDR3 is 15 residues long. The V end was cut by 3 bases, the J end by 2 bases, with 12 bases between.

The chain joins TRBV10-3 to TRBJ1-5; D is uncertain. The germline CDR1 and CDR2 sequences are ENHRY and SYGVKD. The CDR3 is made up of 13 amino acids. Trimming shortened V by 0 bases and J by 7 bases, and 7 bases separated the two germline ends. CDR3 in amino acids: CAISESAGQPQHF. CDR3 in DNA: TGTGCCATCAGTGAGTCGGCGGGGCAGCCCCAGCATTTT.

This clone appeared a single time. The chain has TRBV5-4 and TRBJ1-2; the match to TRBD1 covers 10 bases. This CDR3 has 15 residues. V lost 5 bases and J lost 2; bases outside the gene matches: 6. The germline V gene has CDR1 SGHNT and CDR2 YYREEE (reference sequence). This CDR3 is CASRQRDRGNYGYTF. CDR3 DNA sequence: TGTGCCAGCAGGCAACGGGACAGGGGAAACTATGGCTACACCTTC.

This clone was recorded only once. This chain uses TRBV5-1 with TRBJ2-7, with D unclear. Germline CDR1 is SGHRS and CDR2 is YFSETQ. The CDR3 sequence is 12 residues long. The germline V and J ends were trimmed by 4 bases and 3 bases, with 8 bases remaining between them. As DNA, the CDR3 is TGCGCCAGCAGCCTTCAGTTCTACGAGCAGTACTTC. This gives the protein CASSLQFYEQYF.

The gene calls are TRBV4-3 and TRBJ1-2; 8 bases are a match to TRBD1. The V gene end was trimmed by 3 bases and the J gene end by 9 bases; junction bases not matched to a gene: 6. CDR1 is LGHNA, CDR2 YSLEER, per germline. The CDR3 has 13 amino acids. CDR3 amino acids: CASSQPGTGSYTF. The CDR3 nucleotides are TGCGCCAGCAGCCAGCCCGGGACAGGCAGCTACACCTTC.

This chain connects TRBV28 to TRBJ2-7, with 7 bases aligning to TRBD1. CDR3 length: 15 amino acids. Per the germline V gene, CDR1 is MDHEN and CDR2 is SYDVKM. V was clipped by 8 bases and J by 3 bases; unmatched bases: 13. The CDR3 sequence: CASGPSGQQFYEQYF. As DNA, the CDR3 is TGTGCCAGCGGACCTTCGGGACAGCAATTCTACGAGCAGTACTTC.

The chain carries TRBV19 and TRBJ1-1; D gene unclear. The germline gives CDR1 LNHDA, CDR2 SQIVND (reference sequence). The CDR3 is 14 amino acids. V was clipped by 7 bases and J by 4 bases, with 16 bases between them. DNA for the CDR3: TGTGCCAGTACCCCACACGCCCGGGGCACTGAAGCTTTCTTT. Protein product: CASTPHARGTEAFF.